A single TCR beta chain is shown here with its context. Antigen unknown. The record originates from a study of PD-1 blockade in mismatch repair-deficient tumors. Study-wide background: Patients had approximately 12 mismatch repair-deficient cancer types, all previously treated and progressing.

PCR or immunohistochemistry showed mismatch repair deficiency in every enrolled patient. TCRs were sequenced from a few patients responding to pembrolizumab. The protocol was immunoSEQ multiplex PCR, while the TCRdb copy is restricted to in-frame clones and leaves out a portion. The sample shows some 19,000 clones, more than 65% of them seen only once. Findings and limits, study-wide: After pembrolizumab, tumor-resident clones rose rapidly, then generally contracted before radiologic responses.

The TCR originated in an adult with mismatch repair-deficient cancer. Sequencing used PBMCs, obtained 52 weeks after starting pembrolizumab.

CDR3: CAWRYSGGNWGTDTQYF. In DNA form, the CDR3 reads TGTGCCTGGAGGTACTCAGGGGGTAATTGGGGCACAGATACGCAGTATTTT. V gene TRBV30 combines with J gene TRBJ2-3; 7 positions agree with TRBD1. After removal of 3 bases from V and 1 base from J, the junction contained 13 bases not matched to a gene. The length of the CDR3 is 17 residues. CDR1 and CDR2 from the germline V gene are GTSNPN and SVGIG (reference sequence).